In its sample, the clone carrying this T cell receptor (beta chain) was seen many times. Its specificity is not known. CDR1 and CDR2 (germline): LGHDT, YNNKEL (reference sequence). Trimming removed 2 bases at V and 0 bases at J, with 13 bases between. The CDR3 is made up of 16 amino acids. The data stem from a study of neurological immune-mediated disorders. Source material was 2 million unsorted PBMCs, stored at -80 °C in RNAlater. Sequencing runs each yielded over 180 million TCR-beta sequences from 15-18 subjects. TCRdb passed the 5' RACE reads through MiXCR, listing each CDR3 protein once. The sample records about 95,000 distinct CDR3 sequences, roughly 3.5% being singletons. Study results and limitations: Multiple sclerosis was found to have the least TCR clonal expansion, below healthy controls, and HTLV-1-associated myelopathy the most. Phylogenetic grouping assigned the repertoires of 18 of 34 multiple sclerosis patients to a single related-CDR3 cluster, representing a possible signature.

The rearrangement links TRBV3-1 to TRBJ1-2; perhaps TRBD1 as D (6 bases). Sequences were obtained from PBMCs. This sequence originates from a woman aged 18-29 years with multiple sclerosis. In DNA, the CDR3 is TGTGCCAGCAGCCAAAGGGGGACCCGAACTAACTATGGCTACACCTTC. Translating gives CASSQRGTRTNYGYTF.